Only a few counts were recorded for the clone carrying this TCR beta chain. Its antigen is not identified. Time point here: persistent/refractory GD, antithyroid drugs over 5 years with positive TRAb. Scientists built the TCR library using RNA that was extracted from PBMCs. Germline V gene lookup returns CDR1 DFQATT and CDR2 SNEGSKA (reference sequence). The trim removed 0 bases at V and 1 base at J, leaving 6 bases unmatched. The CDR3 extends over 17 amino acids. This specimen comes from a study of regulatory T cells in long-lasting Graves disease. The study's findings and limits: Among the persistent patients, 2,500 to 3,000 public clonotypes were shared, more than the approximately 1,000 shared among new patients.

The TCR beta library used iRepertoire HTBI primers with Arm-PCR amplification of CDR3. Source study methods: The identification of approximately 62 TRBV and 11 to 15 TRBJ segments was made across samples. TCRdb reprocessed the multiplex PCR reads with MiXCR, giving one entry per CDR3 protein. The V and J calls shown here were made by TCRdb, not taken from the authors' results. The data contain about 470,000 distinct CDR3 sequences, roughly 21% of them seen just once; the ten biggest clones take up roughly 7%. The origin of this receptor is a female donor with Graves disease. The input for sequencing was peripheral blood mononuclear cells (PBMCs), taken when the disease was refractory, from a patient treated with antithyroid drugs. The V gene is TRBV20-1, the J gene TRBJ2-2; 9 nucleotides agree with TRBD2. The CDR3 coding sequence is TGCAGTGCTAGAGATCTCCTAGCGGGGCGGAACACCGGGGAGCTGTTTTTT. Its translation is CSARDLLAGRNTGELFF.